The next 17 T cell receptor beta chains were all read from a single sample in a study of tumor and adjacent non-tumor tissue in lung cancer. TCRbeta libraries were built with three rounds of nested PCR, modified from ARM-PCR. TCRdb fed the multiplex PCR reads into MiXCR, producing one record per CDR3 protein. The sample has around 79,000 distinct CDR3 sequences, 72% seen once; the top ten hold under 9.5%. This sample's RNA came from whole unsorted tissue. The sample comprised lung tumor tissue. These receptor sequences come from a woman aged 40-49 years with non-small cell lung cancer.

Note on this clonotype: Compared with germline, one end of the junction differs, possibly owing to a read error. The genes are TRBV4-2 and TRBJ2-1; no firm D call. Per the germline V gene, CDR1 is LGHNA and CDR2 is YNFKEQ. This CDR3 has 13 amino acids. The CDR3 is CASSLALRNGQFF. The CDR3 DNA reads as TGTGCCAGCAGCCTGGCCTTACGCAATGGGCAGTTCTTC.

This clonotype was recorded a few times. A much larger clone differs from this one at a single base, so this may be a read error. The V and J genes are TRBV5-1 and TRBJ2-2; 10 bases match TRBD1. CDR1 is SGHRS, CDR2 YFSETQ, per germline. The CDR3 spans 18 residues. CDR3 nucleotide sequence: TGCGCCAGCAGCTTGGTGGGGACAGGGGCGTCGAACACCGGGGGGCTGTTTTTT. Its translation: CASSLVGTGASNTGGLFF.

With regard to this clonotype: One end of the junction is discordant with germline, which a read error may explain. The rearrangement joins TRBV20-1 to TRBJ2-7; 8 bases agree with TRBD2. This CDR3 has 13 amino acids. Germline V gene lookup returns CDR1 DFQATT and CDR2 SNEGSKA (reference sequence). CDR3: CSAASGSLYEQCF. The CDR3 coding sequence is TGCAGTGCTGCAAGCGGGAGTCTCTACGAGCAGTGCTTC.

This clonotype has a single count. An end of the junction does not agree with germline; a read error may underlie this. The chain uses TRBV6-2 or TRBV6-3 and TRBJ2-1, with TRBD2 matching over 13 bases. This CDR3 is 19 amino acids long. CDR1 is MNHEY, CDR2 SVGEGT, per germline. The DNA for the CDR3 is TGTGCCAGGAGTTACTCCGGAACTAGCGGGGGGGGCTCCTACAATGAGCAGTTCTTC. Encoded protein: CARSYSGTSGGGSYNEQFF.

As regards this clonotype: The CDR3 carries no conserved terminal phenylalanine or tryptophan, so it likely arises from a read error. The V gene is TRBV6-1, the J gene TRBJ2-7, with D perhaps given as TRBD1 or TRBD2 (5 bases each). Germline CDR1 reads MNHNS; CDR2 reads SASEGT. The CDR3 length is 14 residues. As DNA, the CDR3 is TGTACCAGCAGAACCGGGACCAATGCCTACGAGCAGTACTAC. This sequence encodes CTSRTGTNAYEQYY.

The chain has TRBV6-5 and TRBJ2-2; 9 bases are a match to TRBD2. This CDR3 spans 18 amino acids. Germline V gene sequence: CDR1 MNHEY, CDR2 SVGAGI. Unmatched junction bases numbered 9, after V lost 0 bases and J lost 4 bases. CDR3 amino acids: CASSYSKLAGVATGELFF. CDR3 DNA sequence: TGTGCCAGCAGTTACTCGAAGTTAGCGGGGGTTGCCACCGGGGAGCTGTTTTTT.

A word on this clonotype: This CDR3 fails to terminate in the conserved phenylalanine or tryptophan, so it likely reflects a read error. The CDR3 region is CASSWTGSNYGYTS. In DNA, the CDR3 is TGTGCCAGCAGCTGGACAGGTTCTAACTATGGCTACACCTCC. The chain uses TRBV5-6 and TRBJ1-2; 7 nucleotides line up with TRBD1. CDR1 and CDR2 from the germline V gene are SGHDT and YYEEEE. Germline trimming cut 3 bases from V and 0 bases from J; bases unmatched to any gene: 2. The CDR3 runs to 14 residues.

This clonotype occurred many times. This chain uses TRBV6-1 with TRBJ2-1; 8 bases match TRBD2. Germline-derived CDR1 and CDR2 are MNHNS and SASEGT. This CDR3 has 16 residues. V shed 3 bases and J 4 bases; nucleotides not matched to a gene: 8. CDR3 sequence (DNA): TGTGCCAGCAGTGACGGGGGGGCCGGGTCGTACAATGAGCAGTTCTTC. Its protein is CASSDGGAGSYNEQFF.

This clonotype was recorded at least ten times. This chain uses TRBV24-1 with TRBJ2-7; D ambiguous. The length of the CDR3 is 15 residues. Trimming pared 4 bases from V and 0 bases from J, leaving 12 bases between. The germline V gene encodes CDR1 KGHDR and CDR2 SFDVKD. Here the CDR3 DNA reads TGTGCCACCAGTGACGCCAAGGGCTACTCCTACGAGCAGTACTTC. Translating it yields CATSDAKGYSYEQYF.

With respect to this clonotype: Germline and junction disagree at one end, which may indicate a read error. V gene TRBV5-6 combines with J gene TRBJ2-1; unclear D gene. CDR1 SGHDT and CDR2 YYEEEE come from the germline V gene. This CDR3 is 15 amino acids long. The CDR3: CASSLGQDSYTEQFF. The CDR3 nucleotides are TGTGCTAGCAGCTTGGGCCAGGATTCCTACACTGAGCAGTTCTTC. Combining the CDR3 with reference TRBV5-6 and TRBJ2-1 gives the whole variable domain DAGVTQSPTHLIKTRGQQVTLRCSPKSGHDTVSWYQQALGQGPQFIFQYYEEEERQRGNFPDRFSGHQFPNYSSELNVNALLLGDSALYLCASSLGQDSYTEQFFGPGTRLTVL.

This clonotype appeared a few times. This sequence may be a read error, since a much larger clone differs from it by one base. This chain uses TRBV10-3 with TRBJ2-3, with 8 bases aligning to TRBD1. The V gene's germline CDR1 is ENHRY and CDR2 SYGVKD. V lost 3 bases and J lost 1; bases outside the gene matches: 3. The CDR3 is made up of 15 amino acids. The CDR3 nucleotides are TGTGCCATCAGTGACCTGGGACAGGGCACAGATACGCAGTATTTT. This gives the protein CAISDLGQGTDTQYF.

Note on this clonotype: A much larger clone differs from this one at a single base, so this may be a read error. This chain uses TRBV20-1 with TRBJ1-2; 10 bases fit TRBD1. This CDR3 comprises 14 residues. The germline CDR1 and CDR2 sequences are DFQATT and SNEGSKA (reference sequence). The V gene end was trimmed by 4 bases and the J gene end by 10 bases; junction bases not matched to a gene: 12. The CDR3 nucleotides are TGCAGTGCTAATGACAGGGGGCGTCAAGATGACTACACCTTC. Its translation is CSANDRGRQDDYTF.

To note about this clonotype: Relative to the germline gene, one junction end is altered; a read error may explain this. The chain is built from TRBV29-1 and TRBJ2-1; 7 bases match TRBD1. Germline CDR1 SQVTM, CDR2 ANQGSEA. CDR3 length equals 14 residues. CDR3 loop: CIANRQGSYNEQFF. In DNA form, the CDR3 reads TGCATCGCAAACAGACAGGGCTCCTACAATGAGCAGTTTTTC.

This clonotype was observed a few times. The chain combines TRBV11-2 with TRBJ2-5; no definite D call. The V and J ends lost 7 bases and 5 bases respectively, with 20 bases between them. Germline V gene lookup returns CDR1 SGHAT and CDR2 FQNNGV. The CDR3 sequence is 15 residues long. CDR3 coding DNA: TGTGCCAGCAACCCAAAGGACCCTTCCAGGGAGACCCAGTACTTC. Its protein product is CASNPKDPSRETQYF.

The rearrangement links TRBV11-3 to TRBJ2-1; D is uncertain. The germline V gene has CDR1 SGHNT and CDR2 YENEEA. This CDR3 contains 14 residues. CDR3 sequence: CGISEDGLYNEQFF. CDR3 in DNA: TGTGGCATCAGCGAAGACGGGCTCTACAATGAGCAGTTCTTC.

With regard to this clonotype: The junction shows a germline mismatch at one end, possibly a read error. V usage is TRBV12-3 or TRBV12-4 and J usage is TRBJ2-6; D assignment may be TRBD1 or TRBD2 (5 bases each). The CDR3 has 15 amino acids. For the CDR3, the DNA is TGTGCAAGCAGTTGGGACCTCTCTGGGGTCAACGTCCTGACTTTC. Translating gives CASSWDLSGVNVLTF.

A remark on this clonotype: The junction differs from germline at one of its ends, possibly a read error. V gene TRBV6-1 combines with J gene TRBJ2-3, with D perhaps matching TRBD1 or TRBD2 (5 bases each). The CDR3 covers 18 residues. Looked up from germline, CDR1 is MNHNS and CDR2 is SASEGT. CDR3 region: CAGSEQVRATLGTDTQYF. The CDR3 DNA sequence: TGTGCCGGCAGTGAACAGGTGAGGGCAACCCTCGGCACAGATACGCAGTATTTT.